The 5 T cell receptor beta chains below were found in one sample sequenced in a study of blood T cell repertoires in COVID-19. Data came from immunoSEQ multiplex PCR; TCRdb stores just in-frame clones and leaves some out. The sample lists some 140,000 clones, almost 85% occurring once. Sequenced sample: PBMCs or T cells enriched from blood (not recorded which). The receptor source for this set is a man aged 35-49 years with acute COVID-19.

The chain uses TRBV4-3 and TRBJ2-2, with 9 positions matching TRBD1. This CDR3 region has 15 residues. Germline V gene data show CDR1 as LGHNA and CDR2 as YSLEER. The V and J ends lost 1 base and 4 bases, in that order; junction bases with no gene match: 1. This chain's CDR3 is CASSQVQGATGELFF. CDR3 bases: TGCGCCAGCAGCCAAGTACAGGGGGCCACCGGGGAGCTGTTTTTT.

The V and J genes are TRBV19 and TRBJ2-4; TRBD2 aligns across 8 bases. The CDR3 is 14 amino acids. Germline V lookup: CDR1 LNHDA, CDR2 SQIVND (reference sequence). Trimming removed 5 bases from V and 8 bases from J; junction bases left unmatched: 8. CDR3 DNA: TGTGCCAGTAGTCCCCCGGGACTAGAAGACATTCAGTACTTC. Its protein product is CASSPPGLEDIQYF.

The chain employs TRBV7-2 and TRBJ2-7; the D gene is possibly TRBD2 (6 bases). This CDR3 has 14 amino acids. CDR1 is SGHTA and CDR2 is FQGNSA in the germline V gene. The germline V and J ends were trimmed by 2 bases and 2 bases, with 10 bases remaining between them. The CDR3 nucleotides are TGTGCCAGCAGCTTATTACTAGCCACCTACGAGCAGTACTTC. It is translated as CASSLLLATYEQYF. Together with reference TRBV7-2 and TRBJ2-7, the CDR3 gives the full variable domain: GAGVSQSPSNKVTEKGKDVELRCDPISGHTALYWYRQSLGQGLEFLIYFQGNSAPDKSGLPSDRFSAERTGGSVSTLTIQRTQQEDSAVYLCASSLLLATYEQYFGPGTRLTVT.

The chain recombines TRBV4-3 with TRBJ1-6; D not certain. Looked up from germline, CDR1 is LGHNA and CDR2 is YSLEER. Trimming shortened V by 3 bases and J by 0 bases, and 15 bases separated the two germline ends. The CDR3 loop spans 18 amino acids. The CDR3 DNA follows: TGCGCCAGCAGCCAGGATCCGGAGCCAAGCTCCTATAATTCACCCCTCCACTTT. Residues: CASSQDPEPSSYNSPLHF.

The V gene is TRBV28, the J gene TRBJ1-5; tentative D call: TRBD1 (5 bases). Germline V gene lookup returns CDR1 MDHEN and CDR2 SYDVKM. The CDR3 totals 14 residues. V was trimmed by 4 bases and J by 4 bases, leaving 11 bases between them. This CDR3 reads CASSSADRNQPQHF. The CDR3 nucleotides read TGTGCCAGCAGTTCCGCTGACAGAAATCAGCCCCAGCATTTT.